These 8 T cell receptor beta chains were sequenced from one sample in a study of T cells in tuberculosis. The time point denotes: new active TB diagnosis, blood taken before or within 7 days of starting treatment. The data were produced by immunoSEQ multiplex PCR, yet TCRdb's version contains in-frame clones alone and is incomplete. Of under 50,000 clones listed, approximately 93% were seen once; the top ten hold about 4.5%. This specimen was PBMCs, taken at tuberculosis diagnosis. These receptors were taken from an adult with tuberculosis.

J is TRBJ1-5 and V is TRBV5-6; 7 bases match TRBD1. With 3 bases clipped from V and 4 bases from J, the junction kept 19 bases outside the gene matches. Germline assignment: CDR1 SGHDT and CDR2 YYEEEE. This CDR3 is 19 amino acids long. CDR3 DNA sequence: TGTGCCAGCAGCTCCTTCAATCCGGGACAGCCACGGTGGAATCAGCCCCAGCATTTT. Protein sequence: CASSSFNPGQPRWNQPQHF.

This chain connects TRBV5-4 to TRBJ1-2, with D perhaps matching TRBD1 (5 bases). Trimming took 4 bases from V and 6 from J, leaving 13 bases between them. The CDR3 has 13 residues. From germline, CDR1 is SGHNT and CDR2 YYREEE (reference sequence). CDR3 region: CASSRTGTNGYTF. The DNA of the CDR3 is TGTGCCAGCAGCCGCACAGGTACTAATGGCTACACCTTC.

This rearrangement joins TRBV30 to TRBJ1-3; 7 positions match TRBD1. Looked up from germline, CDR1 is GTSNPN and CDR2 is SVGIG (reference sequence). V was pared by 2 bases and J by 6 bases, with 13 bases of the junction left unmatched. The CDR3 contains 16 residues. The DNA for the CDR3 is TGTGCCTGGAGTCTCGGAAAAACAGGGGCGGCAAACACCATATATTTT. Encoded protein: CAWSLGKTGAANTIYF.

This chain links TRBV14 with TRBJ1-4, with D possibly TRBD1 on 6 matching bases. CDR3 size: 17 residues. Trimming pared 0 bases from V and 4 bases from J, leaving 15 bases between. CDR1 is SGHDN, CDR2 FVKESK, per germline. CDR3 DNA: TGTGCCAGCAGCCAAGATCTGGCGGGGGCCCTTAATGAAAAACTGTTTTTT. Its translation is CASSQDLAGALNEKLFF.

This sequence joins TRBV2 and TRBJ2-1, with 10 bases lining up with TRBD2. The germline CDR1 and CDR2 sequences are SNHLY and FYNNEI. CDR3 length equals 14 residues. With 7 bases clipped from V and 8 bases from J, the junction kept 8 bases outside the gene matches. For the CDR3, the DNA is TGTGCCAGCAAAGCCGGGACTAGCGTCGATGAGCAGTTCTTC. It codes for CASKAGTSVDEQFF. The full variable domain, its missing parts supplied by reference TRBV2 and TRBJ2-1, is EPEVTQTPSHQVTQMGQEVILRCVPISNHLYFYWYRQILGQKVEFLVSFYNNEISEKSEIFDDQFSVERPDGSNFTLKIRSTKLEDSAMYFCASKAGTSVDEQFFGPGTRLTVL.

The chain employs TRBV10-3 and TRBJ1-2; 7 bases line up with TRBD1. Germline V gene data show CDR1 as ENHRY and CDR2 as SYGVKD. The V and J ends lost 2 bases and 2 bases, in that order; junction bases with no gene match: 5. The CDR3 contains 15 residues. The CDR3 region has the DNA TGTGCCATCAGTGAGCGGGACAGTAGCAACTATGGCTACACCTTC. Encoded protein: CAISERDSSNYGYTF.

This CDR3 reads CASSRTGASTDTQYF. In nucleotides, the CDR3 is TGTGCCAGCAGCCGGACAGGGGCTAGCACAGATACGCAGTATTTT. The chain combines TRBV5-6 with TRBJ2-3; 9 bases fit TRBD1. The CDR3 totals 15 residues. Trimming removed 4 bases from V and 0 bases from J; junction bases left unmatched: 3. CDR1 is SGHDT and CDR2 is YYEEEE in the germline V gene.

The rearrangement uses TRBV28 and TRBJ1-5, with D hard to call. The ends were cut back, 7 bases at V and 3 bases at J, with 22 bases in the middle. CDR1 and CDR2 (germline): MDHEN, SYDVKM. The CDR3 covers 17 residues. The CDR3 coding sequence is TGTGCCAGCACTCCCCCATTGGGAGGGTCGGTCAATCAGCCCCAGCATTTT. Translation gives CASTPPLGGSVNQPQHF. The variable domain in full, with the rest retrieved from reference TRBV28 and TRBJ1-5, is DVKVTQSSRYLVKRTGEKVFLECVQDMDHENMFWYRQDPGLGLRLIYFSYDVKMKEKGDIPEGYSVSREKKERFSLILESASTNQTSMYLCASTPPLGGSVNQPQHFGDGTRLSIL.